This TCR beta chain originates from a study of T cells in Graves' hyperthyroidism and ophthalmopathy. Study-wide context: Pretreatment peripheral blood was obtained at initial diagnosis. Study-wide points: The blood repertoire included most of the expanded thyroid clonotypes above 0.001.

The CDR3 loop spans 14 amino acids. CDR1 is SGHRS, CDR2 YFSETQ, per germline. The germline V and J ends were trimmed by 4 bases and 5 bases, with 12 bases remaining between them. The investigators amplified TCR beta CDR3 regions from RNA transcripts. The TCR CDR3 first-round RT-PCR relied on the HTBI primer set. TCRdb re-derived calls from the multiplex PCR reads in MiXCR, one entry per CDR3 protein. The sample holds roughly 380,000 distinct CDR3 sequences, more than 11% seen once. PBMCs were sourced from less than 12 ml fresh peripheral blood. This clonotype was found many times. Its antigen is not identified.

The TCR was taken from a woman aged 55-69 years with Graves' hyperthyroidism. Sequencing input: blood. V usage is TRBV5-1 and J usage is TRBJ1-4; D is perhaps TRBD1 (6 bases). The CDR3: CASSRRGGNEKLFF. CDR3 DNA sequence: TGCGCCAGCAGCCGAAGGGGGGGAAATGAAAAACTGTTTTTT.